These 21 T cell receptor beta chains originate from one sample sequenced in a study of blood T cell repertoires in COVID-19. Only in-frame clones appear in the TCRdb table, and some are missing; sequencing was by immunoSEQ multiplex PCR. This sample has 150,000 or so clones; roughly 83% occur once, and the top ten carry under 9.5%. The sample consisted of PBMCs or T cells enriched from blood (not recorded which). The receptors were sampled from a man aged 50-59 years who had recovered from COVID-19.

This chain links TRBV7-3 with TRBJ2-3; D remains ambiguous. This CDR3 is built from 14 residues. Germline V CDR1 and CDR2: SGHTA, FQGTGA. Trimming stripped 1 base from V and 4 bases from J, with 9 bases between. The CDR3 bases are TGTGCCAGCAGCTTAATGGTCTACCCAGATACGCAGTATTTT. Translating it yields CASSLMVYPDTQYF. The entire variable domain, with the rest obtained from reference TRBV7-3 and TRBJ2-3, is as follows: GAGVSQTPSNKVTEKGKYVELRCDPISGHTALYWYRQSLGQGPEFLIYFQGTGAADDSGLPNDRFFAVRPEGSVSTLKIQRTERGDSAVYLCASSLMVYPDTQYFGPGTRLTVL.

The chain has TRBV6-5 and TRBJ1-3, with 10 bases that match TRBD1. The CDR3 has 16 residues. CDR1 is MNHEY, CDR2 SVGAGI, per germline. Unmatched junction bases numbered 5, after V lost 2 bases and J lost 4 bases. The CDR3 loop is CASSYIDRGRGNTIYF. In DNA form, the CDR3 reads TGTGCCAGCAGTTACATAGACAGGGGGCGCGGAAACACCATATATTTT.

This chain links TRBV6-4 with TRBJ2-1; maybe TRBD1 (5 bases). This CDR3 has 14 residues. V lost 3 bases and J lost 5, with 11 bases in between. Germline lookup yields CDR1 MRHNA and CDR2 SNTAGT. The CDR3 reads CASSEDTGHNEQFF. The CDR3 nucleotides read TGTGCCAGCAGTGAAGACACAGGACACAATGAGCAGTTCTTC.

The rearrangement uses TRBV12-5 and TRBJ1-1; a possible D gene is TRBD1 (5 bases). Looked up from germline, CDR1 is LGHNT and CDR2 is FRNRAP. The CDR3 loop spans 15 amino acids. V was pared by 7 bases and J by 4 bases, with 19 bases between. The CDR3 here is CASASSGTPATEAFF. CDR3 nucleotides: TGTGCTAGTGCCTCATCCGGGACTCCGGCCACTGAAGCTTTCTTT.

The CDR3 is CASSLPMTGPNTEAFF. Here the CDR3 DNA reads TGCGCCAGCAGCTTGCCTATGACAGGCCCGAACACTGAAGCTTTCTTT. The chain combines TRBV5-1 with TRBJ1-1; the D gene is possibly TRBD1 (6 bases). The CDR3 is 16 amino acids. CDR1 and CDR2 (germline): SGHRS, YFSETQ. Trimming removed 1 base from V and 1 base from J, with 14 bases in between. Full variable domain (missing parts from reference TRBV5-1 and TRBJ1-1): KAGVTQTPRYLIKTRGQQVTLSCSPISGHRSVSWYQQTPGQGLQFLFEYFSETQRNKGNFPGRFSGRQFSNSRSEMNVSTLELGDSALYLCASSLPMTGPNTEAFFGQGTRLTVV.

The chain couples TRBV30 to TRBJ2-7; 9 nucleotides align to TRBD2. CDR1 is GTSNPN, CDR2 SVGIG, per germline (reference sequence). V trimming: 4 bases; J trimming: 7 bases; junction bases outside the gene matches: 8. The CDR3 has 13 residues. CDR3 sequence (DNA): TGTGCCTGGACTAGCGGGGCCGGCTGGGAGCAGTACTTC. This translates into CAWTSGAGWEQYF.

The CDR3 sequence: CAWSIGTGQYF. The CDR3 coding sequence is TGTGCCTGGAGTATCGGGACAGGACAGTACTTC. The chain employs TRBV30 and TRBJ2-7, with TRBD1 matching 8 bases. CDR1 and CDR2 from the germline V gene are GTSNPN and SVGIG (reference sequence). The CDR3 length is 11 residues. V was clipped by 2 bases and J by 10 bases; unmatched bases: 4.

V is TRBV3-1 (or the pseudogene TRBV3-2) and J is TRBJ2-3; 7 bases map to TRBD1. V was pared by 0 bases and J by 5 bases, with 11 bases of the junction left unmatched. This CDR3 spans 17 amino acids. CDR1 and CDR2 (germline): LGHDT, YNNKEL (reference sequence). Here the CDR3 DNA reads TGTGCCAGCAGCCAAGATTTGACAGGGAATGCAAAAGATACGCAGTATTTT. As protein: CASSQDLTGNAKDTQYF.

This sequence joins TRBV13 and TRBJ1-2; D unclear. The CDR3 is 14 residues long. The germline CDR1 and CDR2 sequences are PRHDT and FYEKMQ (reference sequence). The ends were cut back, 2 bases at V and 2 bases at J, with 9 bases in the middle. The CDR3 DNA reads as TGTGCCAGCAGCTTAATATCGGTAAACTATGGCTACACCTTC. This encodes CASSLISVNYGYTF.

The chain is built from TRBV7-2 and TRBJ1-5; TRBD1 agrees at 9 bases. V was clipped by 3 bases and J by 6 bases; unmatched bases: 12. The CDR3 is 17 amino acids. Per germline, CDR1 SGHTA and CDR2 FQGNSA. The chain's CDR3 is CASSFDLGQGISQPQHF. CDR3 in DNA: TGTGCCAGCAGCTTTGACCTGGGACAGGGAATAAGTCAGCCCCAGCATTTT. Together with reference TRBV7-2 and TRBJ1-5, the CDR3 gives the full variable domain: GAGVSQSPSNKVTEKGKDVELRCDPISGHTALYWYRQSLGQGLEFLIYFQGNSAPDKSGLPSDRFSAERTGGSVSTLTIQRTQQEDSAVYLCASSFDLGQGISQPQHFGDGTRLSIL.

The V call is TRBV6-6, the J call TRBJ1-5; possibly TRBD1 for D (5 bases). This CDR3 has 14 residues. Trimming stripped 4 bases from V and 4 bases from J, with 11 bases between. Germline values: CDR1 MNHNY, CDR2 SVGAGI (reference sequence). CDR3 bases: TGTGCCAGCAGTTCGGGGGTCGAAAATCAGCCCCAGCATTTT. Amino acid sequence: CASSSGVENQPQHF.

This rearrangement joins TRBV30 to TRBJ2-7; 7 nucleotides match TRBD1. J lost 2 bases, V lost 3 bases, and 4 bases had no gene match. Germline V CDR1 and CDR2: GTSNPN, SVGIG (reference sequence). The CDR3 consists of 13 residues. Here the CDR3 reads CAWRTGLAYEQYF. The DNA of the CDR3 is TGTGCCTGGAGGACAGGGCTAGCCTACGAGCAGTACTTC.

This clone has only one observation. The chain has TRBV25-1 and TRBJ1-6; 8 bases agree with TRBD1. J gave up 7 bases and V 5 bases, and 4 bases lay outside the gene matches. This CDR3 has 14 residues. Germline assignment: CDR1 MGHDK and CDR2 SYGVNS. The CDR3, as DNA: TGTGCCAGCAGTCGACAGGGGTGGAATTCACCCCTCCACTTT. Amino acids: CASSRQGWNSPLHF.

This chain connects TRBV20-1 to TRBJ1-4; no clear D gene. Per germline, CDR1 DFQATT and CDR2 SNEGSKA (reference sequence). V lost 3 bases and J lost 6, with 11 bases in between. The CDR3 runs 13 residues. CDR3 DNA sequence: TGCAGTGCTAGTTCTGTGGCGGATGAAAAACTGTTTTTT. Its protein product is CSASSVADEKLFF.

The chain couples TRBV27 to TRBJ2-2; 9 nucleotides line up with TRBD2. CDR1 is MNHEY, CDR2 SMNVEV, per germline (reference sequence). Unmatched junction bases numbered 6, after V lost 3 bases and J lost 4 bases. The CDR3 extends over 16 amino acids. The CDR3 spells CASSFGGGAGTGELFF. CDR3 nucleotide sequence: TGTGCCAGCAGTTTCGGCGGGGGGGCTGGCACCGGGGAGCTGTTTTTT.

This clone was seen only a few times. The gene calls are TRBV27 and TRBJ1-4; possible D gene TRBD1, 6 bases. The germline V gene encodes CDR1 MNHEY and CDR2 SMNVEV (reference sequence). Trimming stripped 5 bases from V and 0 bases from J, with 10 bases between. The CDR3 runs to 15 residues. The CDR3: CASSVRTATNEKLFF. The CDR3 nucleotides are TGTGCCAGCAGTGTAAGGACAGCAACTAATGAAAAACTGTTTTTT.

The chain uses TRBV27 and TRBJ1-4; no reliable D call. Germline V gene sequence: CDR1 MNHEY, CDR2 SMNVEV (reference sequence). CDR3 length: 14 amino acids. V gave up 7 bases and J gave up 5 bases, with 14 bases separating them. Here the CDR3 DNA reads TGTGCCAGCACCCGAGGCCGACCAAATGAAAAACTGTTTTTT. Its translation is CASTRGRPNEKLFF.

J is TRBJ1-4 and V is TRBV10-3, with 9 bases identical to TRBD1. J gave up 2 bases and V 11 bases, and 12 bases lay outside the gene matches. CDR3 length: 16 amino acids. Germline CDR1 and CDR2: ENHRY and SYGVKD. CDR3 amino acids: CAASDRGGGTNEKLFF. As DNA, the CDR3 is TGTGCCGCCTCGGACAGGGGAGGGGGTACTAATGAAAAACTGTTTTTT.

V gene TRBV28 combines with J gene TRBJ1-2, with unresolved D. From germline, CDR1 is MDHEN and CDR2 SYDVKM. The V end lost 3 bases, the J end lost 1 base, and 3 bases lay between the germline ends. This CDR3 has 12 amino acids. DNA for the CDR3: TGTGCCAGCAGTTTTATTAACTATGGCTACACCTTC. Amino acid sequence: CASSFINYGYTF.

The J gene is TRBJ1-1, the V gene TRBV28; 7 nucleotides line up with TRBD1. Germline CDR1 is MDHEN and CDR2 is SYDVKM. CDR3 length equals 14 residues. The V segment lost 9 bases and the J segment 0 bases; nucleotides outside the gene matches: 7. The CDR3 region is CASEPGQVNTEAFF. Written as DNA, the CDR3 is TGTGCCAGTGAACCTGGACAGGTGAACACTGAAGCTTTCTTT.

This chain joins TRBV29-1 and TRBJ2-3; TRBD2 matches 12 bases. V lost 7 bases, J lost 4 bases, and 12 bases stayed unmatched. Looked up from germline, CDR1 is SQVTM and CDR2 is ANQGSEA. CDR3 length equals 16 residues. Written as DNA, the CDR3 is TGCAGCGCCCATCGGACTAGCGGGGTATCCCCAGATACGCAGTATTTT. Its protein product is CSAHRTSGVSPDTQYF.